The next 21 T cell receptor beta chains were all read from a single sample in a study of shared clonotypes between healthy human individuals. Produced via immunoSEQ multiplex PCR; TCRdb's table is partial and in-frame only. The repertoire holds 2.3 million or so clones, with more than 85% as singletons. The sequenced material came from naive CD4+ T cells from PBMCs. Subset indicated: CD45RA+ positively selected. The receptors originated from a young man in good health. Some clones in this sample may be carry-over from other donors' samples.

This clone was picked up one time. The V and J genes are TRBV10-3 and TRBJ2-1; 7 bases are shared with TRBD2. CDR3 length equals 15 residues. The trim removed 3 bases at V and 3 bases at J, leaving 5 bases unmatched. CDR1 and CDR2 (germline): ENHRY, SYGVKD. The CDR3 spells CAISDFGLDYNEQFF. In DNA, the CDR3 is TGTGCCATCAGTGATTTCGGACTAGACTACAATGAGCAGTTCTTC.

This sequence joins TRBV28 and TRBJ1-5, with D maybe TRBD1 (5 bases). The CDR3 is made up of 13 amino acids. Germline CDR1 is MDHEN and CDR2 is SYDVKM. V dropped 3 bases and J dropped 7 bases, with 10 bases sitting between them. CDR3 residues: CASSFPRDQPQHF. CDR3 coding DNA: TGTGCCAGCAGTTTTCCGCGGGACCAGCCCCAGCATTTT.

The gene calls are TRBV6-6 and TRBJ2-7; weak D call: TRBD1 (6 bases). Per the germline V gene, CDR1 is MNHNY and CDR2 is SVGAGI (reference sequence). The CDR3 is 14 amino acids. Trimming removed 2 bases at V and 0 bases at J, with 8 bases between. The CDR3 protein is CASSYGQPSYEQYF. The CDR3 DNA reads TGTGCCAGCAGTTACGGACAGCCCTCCTACGAGCAGTACTTC.

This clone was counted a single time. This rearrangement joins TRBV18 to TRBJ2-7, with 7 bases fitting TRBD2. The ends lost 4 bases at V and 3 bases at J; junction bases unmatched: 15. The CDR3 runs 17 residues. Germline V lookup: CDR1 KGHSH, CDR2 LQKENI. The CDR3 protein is CASSQAFSGRDLYEQYF. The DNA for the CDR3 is TGTGCCAGCTCACAGGCCTTTAGCGGGCGCGATCTCTACGAGCAGTACTTC.

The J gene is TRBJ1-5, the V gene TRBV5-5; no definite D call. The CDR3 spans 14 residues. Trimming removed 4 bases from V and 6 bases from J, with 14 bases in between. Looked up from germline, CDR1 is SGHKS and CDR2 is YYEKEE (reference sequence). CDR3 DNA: TGTGCCAGCAGCCTGAGGCCCGTCAGTCAGCCCCAGCATTTT. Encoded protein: CASSLRPVSQPQHF.

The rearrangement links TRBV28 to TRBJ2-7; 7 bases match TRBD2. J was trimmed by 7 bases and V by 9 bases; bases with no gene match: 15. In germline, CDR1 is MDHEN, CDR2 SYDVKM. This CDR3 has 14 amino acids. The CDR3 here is CASKERDETREQYF. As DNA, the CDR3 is TGTGCCAGTAAGGAGCGGGATGAGACTCGAGAGCAGTACTTC.

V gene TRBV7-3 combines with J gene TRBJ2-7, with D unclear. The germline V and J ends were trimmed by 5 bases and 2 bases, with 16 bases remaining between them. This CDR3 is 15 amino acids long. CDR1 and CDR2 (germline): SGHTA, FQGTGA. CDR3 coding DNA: TGTGCCAGCAGCCTCGAGATGTCGGGCCCCTACGAGCAGTACTTC. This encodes CASSLEMSGPYEQYF.

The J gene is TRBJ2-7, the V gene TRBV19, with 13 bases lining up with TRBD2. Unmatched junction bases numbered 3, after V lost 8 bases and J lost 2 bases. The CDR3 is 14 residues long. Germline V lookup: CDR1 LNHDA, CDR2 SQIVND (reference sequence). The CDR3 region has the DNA TGTGCCAGTCGGACTAGCGGGAGACCCTACGAGCAGTACTTC. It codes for CASRTSGRPYEQYF.

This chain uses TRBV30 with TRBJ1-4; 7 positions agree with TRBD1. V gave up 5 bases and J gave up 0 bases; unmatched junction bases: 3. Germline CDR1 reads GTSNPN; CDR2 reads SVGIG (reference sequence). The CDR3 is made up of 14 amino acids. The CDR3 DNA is TGTGCCTGGGACGGACAGGCAACTAATGAAAAACTGTTTTTT. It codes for CAWDGQATNEKLFF.

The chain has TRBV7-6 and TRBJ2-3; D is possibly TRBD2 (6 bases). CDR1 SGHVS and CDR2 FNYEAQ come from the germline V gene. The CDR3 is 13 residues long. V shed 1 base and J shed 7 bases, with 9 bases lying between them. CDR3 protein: CASSLERGNTQYF. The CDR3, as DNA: TGTGCCAGCAGCTTAGAGCGCGGGAATACGCAGTATTTT.

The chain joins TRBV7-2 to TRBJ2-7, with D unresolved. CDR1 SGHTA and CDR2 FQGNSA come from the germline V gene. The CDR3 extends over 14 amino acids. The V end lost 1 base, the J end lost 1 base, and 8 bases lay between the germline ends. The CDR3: CASSLGIVSYEQYF. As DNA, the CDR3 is TGTGCCAGCAGCTTAGGGATTGTGTCCTACGAGCAGTACTTC.

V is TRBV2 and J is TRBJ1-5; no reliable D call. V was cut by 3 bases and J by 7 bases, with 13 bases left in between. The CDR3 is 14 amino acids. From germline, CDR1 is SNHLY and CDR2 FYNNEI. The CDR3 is CASSEAGRVQPQHF. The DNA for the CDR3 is TGTGCCAGCAGTGAGGCCGGTCGGGTACAGCCCCAGCATTTT.

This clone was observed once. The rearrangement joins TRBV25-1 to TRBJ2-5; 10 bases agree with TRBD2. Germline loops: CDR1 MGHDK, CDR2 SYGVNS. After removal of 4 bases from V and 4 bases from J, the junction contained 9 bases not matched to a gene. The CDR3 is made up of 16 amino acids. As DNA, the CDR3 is TGTGCCAGCAGTGCACTATTTTGGACTAGCGGAGAGACCCAGTACTTC. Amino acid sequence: CASSALFWTSGETQYF.

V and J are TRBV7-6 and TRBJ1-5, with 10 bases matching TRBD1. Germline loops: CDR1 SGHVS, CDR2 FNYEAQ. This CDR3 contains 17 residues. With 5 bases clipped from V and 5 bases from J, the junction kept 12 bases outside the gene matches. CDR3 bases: TGTGCCAGCAGCCCCATAAGGGGACAGGGGAGGCATCAGCCCCAGCATTTT. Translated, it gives CASSPIRGQGRHQPQHF.

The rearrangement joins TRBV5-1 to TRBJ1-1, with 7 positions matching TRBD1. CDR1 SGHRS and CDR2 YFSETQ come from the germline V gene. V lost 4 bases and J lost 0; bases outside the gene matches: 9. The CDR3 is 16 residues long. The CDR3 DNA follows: TGCGCCAGCAGCGTCAGGGACAGCACACTGAACACTGAAGCTTTCTTT. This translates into CASSVRDSTLNTEAFF.

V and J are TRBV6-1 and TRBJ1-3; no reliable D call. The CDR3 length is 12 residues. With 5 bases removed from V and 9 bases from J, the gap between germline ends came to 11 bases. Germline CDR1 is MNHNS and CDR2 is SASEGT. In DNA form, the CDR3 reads TGTGCCAGCAGTTCGACTTCGGGCACCATATATTTT. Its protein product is CASSSTSGTIYF.

The CDR3 DNA is TGTGCCACGAGTTCGGGCCAAGAGACCCAGTACTTC. Its protein is CATSSGQETQYF. The genes are TRBV15 and TRBJ2-5; D remains unclear. Trimming removed 9 bases from V and 1 base from J, with 9 bases in between. The CDR3 runs to 12 residues. Germline V gene data show CDR1 as LNHNV and CDR2 as YYDKDF (reference sequence).

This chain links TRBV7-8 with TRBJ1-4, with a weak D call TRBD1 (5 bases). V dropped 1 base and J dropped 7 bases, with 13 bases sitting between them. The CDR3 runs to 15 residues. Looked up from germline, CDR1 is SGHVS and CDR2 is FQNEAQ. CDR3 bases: TGTGCCAGCAGCTTAGGGGACCAGATACGTGAAAAACTGTTTTTT. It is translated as CASSLGDQIREKLFF.

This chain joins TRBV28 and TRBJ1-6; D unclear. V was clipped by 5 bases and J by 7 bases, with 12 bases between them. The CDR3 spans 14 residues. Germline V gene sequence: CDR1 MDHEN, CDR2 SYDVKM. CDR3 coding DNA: TGTGCCAGCAGTCTCGACCGGATCAATTCACCCCTCCACTTT. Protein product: CASSLDRINSPLHF.

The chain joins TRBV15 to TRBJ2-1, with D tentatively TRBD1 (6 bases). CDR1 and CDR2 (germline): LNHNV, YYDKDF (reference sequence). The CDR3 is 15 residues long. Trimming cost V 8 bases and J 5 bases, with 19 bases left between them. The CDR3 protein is CATQTLGRGNNEQFF. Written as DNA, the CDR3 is TGTGCCACCCAAACGTTGGGCAGGGGTAACAATGAGCAGTTCTTC.

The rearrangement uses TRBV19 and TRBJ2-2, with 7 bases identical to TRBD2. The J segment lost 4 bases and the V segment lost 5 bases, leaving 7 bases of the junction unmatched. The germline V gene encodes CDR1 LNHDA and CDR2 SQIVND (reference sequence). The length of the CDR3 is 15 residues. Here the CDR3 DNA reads TGTGCCAGTAGTGGGAGGGGCCGGAGCACCGGGGAGCTGTTTTTT. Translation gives CASSGRGRSTGELFF.